The next 10 T cell receptor beta chains were all read from a single sample in a study of blood T cell repertoires in COVID-19. TCRdb's copy holds only in-frame clones and misses some; the assay was immunoSEQ multiplex PCR. The data contain over 200,000 clones, approximately 86% of them singletons. The sample was peripheral blood. The receptors originated from a man aged 40-49 years with acute or convalescent COVID-19.

The rearrangement joins TRBV30 to TRBJ1-4; possibly TRBD1 for D (6 bases). Germline V CDR1 and CDR2: GTSNPN, SVGIG (reference sequence). Deletions cut 1 base from V and 8 bases from J, with 14 bases between. The CDR3 extends over 14 amino acids. This CDR3 reads CAWSDIRGREKLFF. CDR3 sequence (DNA): TGTGCCTGGAGTGACATCAGGGGTCGGGAAAAACTGTTTTTT.

This rearrangement joins TRBV28 to TRBJ2-5; D gene ambiguous. Trimming shortened V by 6 bases and J by 4 bases, and 18 bases separated the two germline ends. The CDR3 length is 15 residues. CDR1 and CDR2 from the germline V gene are MDHEN and SYDVKM. CDR3 protein: CASSPAAELPETQYF. CDR3 in DNA: TGTGCCAGCAGCCCTGCTGCGGAGCTTCCAGAGACCCAGTACTTC.

The V call is TRBV7-2, the J call TRBJ1-2; 12 bases agree with TRBD1. The germline CDR1 and CDR2 sequences are SGHTA and FQGNSA. The CDR3 is 14 residues long. Losses at the gene ends were 3 bases for V and 8 bases for J; bases not matched to a gene: 4. The CDR3 region has the DNA TGTGCCAGCAGCTTGGGACAGGGGGCGCGCGGCTACACCTTC. Translation gives CASSLGQGARGYTF. The full variable domain, its missing parts supplied by reference TRBV7-2 and TRBJ1-2, is GAGVSQSPSNKVTEKGKDVELRCDPISGHTALYWYRQSLGQGLEFLIYFQGNSAPDKSGLPSDRFSAERTGGSVSTLTIQRTQQEDSAVYLCASSLGQGARGYTFGSGTRLTVV.

V is TRBV3-1 (or the pseudogene TRBV3-2) and J is TRBJ1-5; D is possibly TRBD1 (5 bases). Germline values: CDR1 LGHDT, CDR2 YNNKEL (reference sequence). This CDR3 comprises 13 residues. The germline V and J ends were trimmed by 1 base and 5 bases, with 6 bases remaining between them. CDR3 sequence reads: CASSQVRDQPQHF. The CDR3 DNA sequence: TGTGCCAGCAGCCAAGTCAGGGATCAGCCCCAGCATTTT.

With regard to this clone: The germline gene is not matched at one end of the junction; a read error may be the cause. V and J are TRBV11-2 and TRBJ2-1; 11 bases match TRBD2. The CDR3 extends over 15 amino acids. Per the germline V gene, CDR1 is SGHAT and CDR2 is FQNNGV. The CDR3 DNA follows: TGTGCCAGCAGATTAGCGGGGGGGCCGTGGGATGAGCAGTTCTTC. Translated, it gives CASRLAGGPWDEQFF.

J is TRBJ2-7 and V is TRBV11-2; 9 nucleotides line up with TRBD2. The ends lost 5 bases at V and 3 bases at J; junction bases unmatched: 11. The V gene's germline CDR1 is SGHAT and CDR2 FQNNGV. The CDR3 covers 16 residues. The CDR3 nucleotides are TGTGCCAGCAGCCCATCGGGTCTAGCGGGAATCTACGAGCAGTACTTC. It yields the protein CASSPSGLAGIYEQYF. The full variable domain, its missing parts supplied by reference TRBV11-2 and TRBJ2-7, is EAGVAQSPRYKIIEKRQSVAFWCNPISGHATLYWYQQILGQGPKLLIQFQNNGVVDDSQLPKDRFSAERLKGVDSTLKIQPAKLEDSAVYLCASSPSGLAGIYEQYFGPGTRLTVT.

V is TRBV29-1 and J is TRBJ2-7, with 8 nucleotides matching TRBD1. V was pared by 3 bases and J by 0 bases, with 7 bases of the junction left unmatched. The CDR3 has 15 amino acids. CDR1 and CDR2 (germline): SQVTM, ANQGSEA. CDR3 in DNA: TGCAGCGTTGAGGGGACAGGCGAAAGCTCCTACGAGCAGTACTTC. Translating it yields CSVEGTGESSYEQYF.

This chain connects TRBV3-1 (or the pseudogene TRBV3-2) to TRBJ1-1; D may be TRBD1 (6 bases). The V gene lost 4 bases and the J gene lost 4 bases, with 13 bases spanning the gap. Germline values: CDR1 LGHDT, CDR2 YNNKEL (reference sequence). The CDR3 extends over 14 amino acids. The CDR3 protein is CASSLMGAGTEAFF. CDR3 in DNA: TGTGCCAGCAGCCTGATGGGGGCAGGCACTGAAGCTTTCTTT.

V gene TRBV7-9 combines with J gene TRBJ1-4; D perhaps matches TRBD1 (6 bases). CDR1 SEHNR and CDR2 FQNEAQ come from the germline V gene (reference sequence). This CDR3 contains 13 residues. V lost 5 bases to trimming and J lost 6 bases, with 10 bases between them. CDR3 DNA sequence: TGTGCCAGCAGCAAGGACAGTTATGAAAAACTGTTTTTT. Its protein product is CASSKDSYEKLFF. Together with reference TRBV7-9 and TRBJ1-4, the CDR3 gives the full variable domain: DTGVSQNPRHKITKRGQNVTFRCDPISEHNRLYWYRQTLGQGPEFLTYFQNEAQLEKSRLLSDRFSAERPKGSFSTLEIQRTEQGDSAMYLCASSKDSYEKLFFGSGTQLSVL.

This clone was seen a handful of times. This chain connects TRBV19 to TRBJ2-3; TRBD2 agrees at 9 bases. V lost 3 bases to trimming and J lost 3 bases; unmatched junction nucleotides: 7. This CDR3 has 16 residues. Germline assignment: CDR1 LNHDA and CDR2 SQIVND (reference sequence). CDR3 DNA: TGTGCCAGTAGTATCGGAGCGGGGGGTCGAACAGATACGCAGTATTTT. It translates to CASSIGAGGRTDTQYF.